These 29 T cell receptor beta chains were all obtained from the same sample, sequenced in a study of blood T cell repertoires in COVID-19. Produced via immunoSEQ multiplex PCR; TCRdb's table is partial and in-frame only. This table has some 210,000 clones, roughly 87% appearing once. Sample: PBMCs or T cells enriched from blood (not recorded which). These receptors were collected from a man aged 18 to 29 with acute COVID-19.

The rearrangement joins TRBV27 to TRBJ1-5; 8 positions match TRBD1. Trimming took 3 bases from V and 6 from J; bases not matched to a gene: 4. The germline CDR1 and CDR2 sequences are MNHEY and SMNVEV (reference sequence). This CDR3 is 14 amino acids long. Here the CDR3 reads CASSFYRGGQPQHF. In DNA form, the CDR3 reads TGTGCCAGCAGTTTTTACAGGGGGGGTCAGCCCCAGCATTTT.

The J gene is TRBJ2-1, the V gene TRBV25-1; TRBD2 might be the D (5 bases). CDR3 size: 13 residues. CDR1 MGHDK and CDR2 SYGVNS come from the germline V gene. The V end was cut by 2 bases, the J end by 8 bases, with 10 bases between. CDR3 in DNA: TGTGCCAGCAGTGAACGAGGGTATGATGAGCAGTTCTTC. It encodes CASSERGYDEQFF. Complete variable domain (other parts from reference TRBV25-1 and TRBJ2-1): EADIYQTPRYLVIGTGKKITLECSQTMGHDKMYWYQQDPGMELHLIHYSYGVNSTEKGDLSSESTVSRIRTEHFPLTLESARPSHTSQYLCASSERGYDEQFFGPGTRLTVL.

This clone has just one count. V usage is TRBV30 and J usage is TRBJ1-6, with 7 bases matching TRBD1. CDR1 and CDR2 from the germline V gene are GTSNPN and SVGIG (reference sequence). J was trimmed by 8 bases and V by 4 bases; bases with no gene match: 2. The CDR3 runs 12 residues. CDR3 in amino acids: CAWTGQDSPLHF. In nucleotides, the CDR3 is TGTGCCTGGACTGGACAGGATTCACCCCTCCACTTT.

The V gene is TRBV28, the J gene TRBJ2-1; 9 nucleotides line up with TRBD2. The CDR3 extends over 16 amino acids. Per the germline V gene, CDR1 is MDHEN and CDR2 is SYDVKM. Losses at the gene ends were 4 bases for V and 6 bases for J; bases not matched to a gene: 10. CDR3 amino acids: CASSSGLAGTFNEQFF. The DNA of the CDR3 is TGTGCCAGCAGTTCGGGACTAGCCGGGACCTTCAATGAGCAGTTCTTC.

CDR3 bases: TGTGCCAGTAGTCTCCGGGACTGGTCCCGCGGGCCCCAGCATTTT. This sequence encodes CASSLRDWSRGPQHF. The chain links TRBV19 to TRBJ1-5; a possible D gene is TRBD1 (5 bases). CDR3 size: 15 residues. Trimming shortened V by 5 bases and J by 9 bases, and 20 bases separated the two germline ends. Germline CDR1 is LNHDA and CDR2 is SQIVND (reference sequence).

A single count supports this clone. This chain joins TRBV4-2 and TRBJ2-1; 7 bases fit TRBD1. This CDR3 comprises 17 residues. V lost 0 bases and J lost 8; bases outside the gene matches: 13. The germline V gene has CDR1 LGHNA and CDR2 YNFKEQ. The CDR3 sequence: CASSQDPQGDGIHEQFF. The CDR3 DNA sequence: TGTGCCAGCAGCCAAGATCCTCAGGGGGACGGCATTCATGAGCAGTTCTTC.

This clone was found once. The chain joins TRBV20-1 to TRBJ2-7; 10 bases fit TRBD2. The CDR3 runs to 16 residues. The J segment lost 2 bases and the V segment lost 3 bases, leaving 10 bases of the junction unmatched. The germline CDR1 and CDR2 sequences are DFQATT and SNEGSKA (reference sequence). For the CDR3, the DNA is TGCAGTGCTAGTTCGAGACTAGCGGGCAACCCCTACGAGCAGTACTTC. Encoded protein: CSASSRLAGNPYEQYF.

The genes are TRBV28 and TRBJ2-7, with D possibly TRBD2 on 5 matching bases. V was pared by 6 bases and J by 0 bases, with 15 bases between. The CDR3 has 15 residues. Germline CDR1 is MDHEN and CDR2 is SYDVKM. The CDR3 region has the DNA TGTGCCAGCAGCCCCATTGGACTGAGCTCCTACGAGCAGTACTTC. Its translation is CASSPIGLSSYEQYF.

The rearrangement uses TRBV7-9 and TRBJ2-7, with 8 bases matching TRBD1. The germline gives CDR1 SEHNR, CDR2 FQNEAQ (reference sequence). Trimming took 1 base from V and 5 from J; bases not matched to a gene: 7. CDR3 length: 15 residues. CDR3 DNA: TGTGCCAGCAGCTTAGGTCAGGGGGCGGCCGACGAGCAGTACTTC. Residues: CASSLGQGAADEQYF.

The chain combines TRBV11-2 with TRBJ2-1; 7 nucleotides align to TRBD2. Losses at the gene ends were 7 bases for V and 3 bases for J; bases not matched to a gene: 18. CDR1 and CDR2 (germline): SGHAT, FQNNGV. The length of the CDR3 is 18 residues. DNA for the CDR3: TGTGCCAGCAAGAGGGGCGCGGGGGACTATATCCTCTACAATGAGCAGTTCTTC. Its translation: CASKRGAGDYILYNEQFF.

The J gene is TRBJ2-1, the V gene TRBV5-5; D perhaps matches TRBD1 (6 bases). Germline lookup yields CDR1 SGHKS and CDR2 YYEKEE (reference sequence). The CDR3 runs 14 residues. Deletions cut 2 bases from V and 12 bases from J, with 18 bases between. The CDR3 loop is CASSLPTGSDVQFF. CDR3 sequence (DNA): TGTGCCAGCAGCTTACCAACAGGGTCTGATGTGCAGTTCTTC.

This clone was observed many times. This chain connects TRBV6-4 to TRBJ2-2; D not resolved. Trimming took 6 bases from V and 4 from J, leaving 9 bases between them. Germline V gene sequence: CDR1 MRHNA, CDR2 SNTAGT. This CDR3 is 13 amino acids long. CDR3 sequence (DNA): TGTGCCAGCAGCCCTGACTCCACCGGGGAGCTGTTTTTT. Translated, it gives CASSPDSTGELFF.

The rearrangement links TRBV5-1 to TRBJ2-1, with D perhaps matching TRBD2 (6 bases). CDR1 and CDR2 (germline): SGHRS, YFSETQ. V was shortened by 4 bases and J by 6 bases, with 14 bases between the two germline ends. This CDR3 comprises 14 residues. DNA of the CDR3: TGCGCCAGCAGCCGTTTGGGACTTTTCAATGAGCAGTTCTTC. Protein: CASSRLGLFNEQFF.

The chain carries TRBV7-2 and TRBJ1-6; D not certain. The CDR3 is 14 amino acids. Germline lookup yields CDR1 SGHTA and CDR2 FQGNSA. Trimming cost V 4 bases and J 14 bases, with 18 bases left between them. The CDR3: CASSSMLPPESLHF. In nucleotides, the CDR3 is TGTGCCAGCAGCTCCATGTTGCCTCCAGAATCCCTCCACTTT.

V and J are TRBV9 and TRBJ1-3; TRBD1 aligns across 7 bases. CDR1 is SGDLS, CDR2 YYNGEE, per germline. After removal of 0 bases from V and 9 bases from J, the junction contained 0 bases not matched to a gene. The CDR3 length is 12 residues. The CDR3 reads CASSVEGATIYF. The CDR3 bases are TGTGCCAGCAGCGTAGAGGGGGCCACCATATATTTT.

The V gene is TRBV13, the J gene TRBJ2-7; 11 nucleotides align to TRBD2. J was trimmed by 2 bases and V by 5 bases; bases with no gene match: 5. Per the germline V gene, CDR1 is PRHDT and CDR2 is FYEKMQ (reference sequence). The CDR3 length is 15 residues. CDR3 DNA sequence: TGTGCCAGCAGCCCGCGGACTAGCGGGCCCTACGAGCAGTACTTC. It yields the protein CASSPRTSGPYEQYF. Full variable domain (remainder filled in from reference TRBV13 and TRBJ2-7): AAGVIQSPRHLIKEKRETATLKCYPIPRHDTVYWYQQGPGQDPQFLISFYEKMQSDKGSIPDRFSAQQFSDYHSELNMSSLELGDSALYFCASSPRTSGPYEQYFGPGTRLTVT.

The V call is TRBV5-6, the J call TRBJ2-7; D possibly corresponds to TRBD2 (5 bases). The CDR3 spans 14 residues. Trimming cost V 0 bases and J 6 bases, with 13 bases left between them. The germline V gene encodes CDR1 SGHDT and CDR2 YYEEEE. The CDR3 reads CASSLVRLAGEQYF. DNA for the CDR3: TGTGCCAGCAGCTTGGTTAGGCTAGCTGGCGAGCAGTACTTC.

The chain has TRBV2 and TRBJ1-1; D remains unclear. V was trimmed by 7 bases and J by 3 bases, leaving 18 bases between them. CDR1 SNHLY and CDR2 FYNNEI come from the germline V gene. The CDR3 sequence is 15 residues long. In nucleotides, the CDR3 is TGTGCCAGCAAAATGGGGTATGGGGAGGACACTGAAGCTTTCTTT. Translating it yields CASKMGYGEDTEAFF.

The chain carries TRBV10-2 and TRBJ1-5; unclear D gene. Germline V CDR1 and CDR2: WSHSY, SAAADI. The V end lost 0 bases, the J end lost 0 bases, and 3 bases lay between the germline ends. The CDR3 runs to 14 residues. CDR3 amino acids: CASSESHSNQPQHF. In DNA form, the CDR3 reads TGCGCCAGCAGTGAGTCCCATAGCAATCAGCCCCAGCATTTT.

This sequence joins TRBV29-1 and TRBJ2-1; 10 nucleotides match TRBD2. CDR1 and CDR2 (germline): SQVTM, ANQGSEA. The CDR3 has 13 amino acids. V was clipped by 6 bases and J by 13 bases; unmatched bases: 12. DNA for the CDR3: TGCAGCGTCGTTCTAGCGGGAGAGAGACTACAGTTCTTC. Protein: CSVVLAGERLQFF.

The J gene is TRBJ2-2, the V gene TRBV13; 9 bases are a match to TRBD2. The ends lost 6 bases at V and 7 bases at J; junction bases unmatched: 9. This CDR3 contains 15 residues. From germline, CDR1 is PRHDT and CDR2 FYEKMQ (reference sequence). The CDR3 protein is CASSQAGGPGGELFF. The DNA of the CDR3 is TGTGCCAGCAGTCAAGCGGGAGGCCCTGGCGGGGAGCTGTTTTTT.

The gene calls are TRBV28 and TRBJ1-2; 7 positions agree with TRBD1. Unmatched junction bases numbered 14, after V lost 3 bases and J lost 4 bases. CDR1 and CDR2 (germline): MDHEN, SYDVKM. CDR3 length equals 17 residues. The CDR3: CASSFRPGQKILYGYTF. The CDR3 nucleotides are TGTGCCAGCAGTTTTAGGCCGGGACAGAAGATCCTCTATGGCTACACCTTC.

The V and J genes are TRBV6-5 and TRBJ1-6; 9 bases align to TRBD1. CDR1 is MNHEY, CDR2 SVGAGI, per germline. J lost 7 bases, V lost 11 bases, and 12 bases had no gene match. The CDR3 has 15 amino acids. DNA of the CDR3: TGTGCCGCCAACCTACAGACAGGGGGAAATTCACCCCTCCACTTT. Translating it yields CAANLQTGGNSPLHF.

V and J are TRBV29-1 and TRBJ2-7; 13 bases fit TRBD2. Per the germline V gene, CDR1 is SQVTM and CDR2 is ANQGSEA. This CDR3 comprises 15 residues. J gave up 5 bases and V 7 bases, and 11 bases lay outside the gene matches. The CDR3 here is CSAKLAGGPGNEQYF. The CDR3 DNA is TGCAGCGCCAAACTAGCGGGAGGGCCAGGAAACGAGCAGTACTTC.

The chain carries TRBV25-1 and TRBJ2-6; 11 nucleotides align to TRBD1. After removal of 3 bases from V and 4 bases from J, the junction contained 8 bases not matched to a gene. Germline V gene data show CDR1 as MGHDK and CDR2 as SYGVNS. The length of the CDR3 is 18 residues. The CDR3 DNA is TGTGCCAGCAGTGATCCCTGGACAGGGGGCGCGGGGGCCAACGTCCTGACTTTC. Translating gives CASSDPWTGGAGANVLTF. Full variable domain (remainder filled in from reference TRBV25-1 and TRBJ2-6): EADIYQTPRYLVIGTGKKITLECSQTMGHDKMYWYQQDPGMELHLIHYSYGVNSTEKGDLSSESTVSRIRTEHFPLTLESARPSHTSQYLCASSDPWTGGAGANVLTFGAGSRLTVL.

This rearrangement joins TRBV5-1 to TRBJ2-7; TRBD2 might be the D (7 bases). This CDR3 has 13 residues. Trimming took off 4 bases at V and 6 bases at J, with 14 bases between the two ends. The germline V gene has CDR1 SGHRS and CDR2 YFSETQ. The CDR3 coding sequence is TGCGCCAGCAGCCCGGGGGGCGGTGGCGAGCAGTACTTC. Its translation is CASSPGGGGEQYF.

This chain uses TRBV5-1 with TRBJ2-3, with TRBD2 identical over 9 bases. Germline CDR1 SGHRS, CDR2 YFSETQ. V was pared by 4 bases and J by 1 base, with 13 bases of the junction left unmatched. The CDR3 is made up of 18 amino acids. CDR3 DNA: TGCGCCAGCAGCCCCTCCAAGAAGGCGGGAGGGGGCACAGATACGCAGTATTTT. Translating it yields CASSPSKKAGGGTDTQYF.

V and J are TRBV2 and TRBJ2-1, with 9 bases matching TRBD1. The CDR3 sequence is 16 residues long. Unmatched junction bases numbered 7, after V lost 4 bases and J lost 3 bases. The germline V gene has CDR1 SNHLY and CDR2 FYNNEI. The CDR3 bases are TGTGCCAGCAGTGCCCTGGGACAGGGCGACTACAATGAGCAGTTCTTC. It is translated as CASSALGQGDYNEQFF.

DNA of the CDR3: TGCGCCAGCAGTAAAGACTCAAATCAGCCCCAGCATTTT. It is translated as CASSKDSNQPQHF. The rearrangement links TRBV5-1 to TRBJ1-5; no firm D call. This CDR3 is 13 amino acids long. The germline CDR1 and CDR2 sequences are SGHRS and YFSETQ. Trimming left V 5 bases short and J 4 bases short, with 10 bases between.